One sample yielded the 8 T cell receptor beta chains listed below, sequenced in a study of blood T cell repertoires in COVID-19. Profiling relied on immunoSEQ multiplex PCR, and the TCRdb table lists in-frame clones only, not all of them. The profile shows over 200,000 clones, 83% of them singletons. The sample taken for sequencing was peripheral blood. The origin of the receptors is a woman aged 25 to 39 with COVID-19, enrolled during active disease.

The CDR3 loop reads CAWRQGALGTGELFF. Here the CDR3 DNA reads TGTGCCTGGCGGCAGGGGGCACTGGGGACCGGGGAGCTGTTTTTT. The chain couples TRBV30 to TRBJ2-2, with 8 nucleotides matching TRBD1. The CDR3 loop spans 15 amino acids. CDR1 is GTSNPN, CDR2 SVGIG, per germline (reference sequence). Losses at the gene ends were 5 bases for V and 5 bases for J; bases not matched to a gene: 10. Supplemented by reference TRBV30 and TRBJ2-2, the full variable domain reads SQTIHQWPATLVQPVGSPLSLECTVEGTSNPNLYWYRQAAGRGLQLLFYSVGIGQISSEVPQNLSASRPQDRQFILSSKKLLLSDSGFYLCAWRQGALGTGELFFGEGSRLTVL.

The CDR3 protein is CASSQDTDINYEQYF. The CDR3 DNA sequence: TGCGCCAGCAGCCAAGATACGGACATCAACTACGAGCAGTACTTC. This rearrangement joins TRBV4-3 to TRBJ2-7, with D perhaps matching TRBD1 (5 bases). The ends were cut back, 0 bases at V and 3 bases at J, with 12 bases in the middle. The germline V gene has CDR1 LGHNA and CDR2 YSLEER. The length of the CDR3 is 15 residues.

The J gene is TRBJ1-6, the V gene TRBV27; D gene ambiguous. The V end lost 0 bases, the J end lost 9 bases, and 6 bases lay between the germline ends. Germline values: CDR1 MNHEY, CDR2 SMNVEV (reference sequence). The CDR3 totals 13 residues. DNA of the CDR3: TGTGCCAGCAGTTTATCTTGGGCTTCACCCCTCCACTTT. It encodes CASSLSWASPLHF.

Here the CDR3 reads CASSTGPGELFF. The CDR3 DNA follows: TGTGCCAGCAGTACAGGTCCCGGGGAGCTGTTTTTT. The chain carries TRBV2 and TRBJ2-2; possible D gene TRBD1, 5 bases. The CDR3 totals 12 residues. Trimming cost V 5 bases and J 6 bases, with 7 bases left between them. Germline lookup yields CDR1 SNHLY and CDR2 FYNNEI.

The V and J genes are TRBV10-3 and TRBJ2-5; TRBD2 aligns across 10 bases. The CDR3 has 17 residues. Germline V lookup: CDR1 ENHRY, CDR2 SYGVKD. The V and J ends lost 3 bases and 5 bases, in that order; junction bases with no gene match: 12. The CDR3 spells CAISDRWASGRTETQYF. The CDR3, as DNA: TGTGCCATCAGTGATCGCTGGGCTAGCGGGAGAACGGAGACCCAGTACTTC.

This sequence joins TRBV7-9 and TRBJ1-4; D not certain. Trimming took 8 bases from V and 2 from J, leaving 12 bases between them. The CDR3 has 14 residues. Germline V gene sequence: CDR1 SEHNR, CDR2 FQNEAQ (reference sequence). CDR3 DNA: TGTGCCAGCGGATCTCCGGGGACTAATGAAAAACTGTTTTTT. Encoded protein: CASGSPGTNEKLFF. Variable domain in full (rest from reference TRBV7-9 and TRBJ1-4): DTGVSQNPRHKITKRGQNVTFRCDPISEHNRLYWYRQTLGQGPEFLTYFQNEAQLEKSRLLSDRFSAERPKGSFSTLEIQRTEQGDSAMYLCASGSPGTNEKLFFGSGTQLSVL.

The rearrangement joins TRBV7-9 to TRBJ2-1, with 7 bases identical to TRBD1. Germline CDR1 is SEHNR and CDR2 is FQNEAQ (reference sequence). V gave up 3 bases and J gave up 1 base; unmatched junction bases: 6. This CDR3 has 16 amino acids. CDR3 nucleotides: TGTGCCAGCAGCTTTCGTACAGGGGTTTCCTACAATGAGCAGTTCTTC. As protein: CASSFRTGVSYNEQFF.

The chain uses TRBV28 and TRBJ2-7, with TRBD2 as a possible D gene (7 bases). There are 12 residues in the CDR3. The V end was cut by 7 bases, the J end by 6 bases, with 13 bases between. CDR1 and CDR2 (germline): MDHEN, SYDVKM. CDR3 sequence reads: CASTTGGSEQYF. DNA of the CDR3: TGTGCCAGCACAACGGGGGGCTCCGAGCAGTACTTC.